The entry below describes one T cell receptor beta chain. Diagnoses used clinical symptoms, serum thyroxine and TRAb, thyroid ultrasound and orbital computed tomography. This record comes from a study of T cells in Graves' hyperthyroidism and ophthalmopathy. Germline V gene sequence: CDR1 MGHRA, CDR2 YSYEKL. CDR3 length equals 18 residues. V was clipped by 3 bases and J by 1 base; unmatched bases: 9. RNA transcripts yielded amplified TCR beta CDR3 regions. RT-PCR in the first round (using the HTBI primer set) targeted the TCR CDR3. TCRdb re-called the multiplex PCR reads with MiXCR, one entry per CDR3 protein. In the table there are about 520,000 distinct CDR3 sequences, less than 25% of which are singletons.

The V gene is TRBV4-1, the J gene TRBJ2-7, with 13 bases lining up with TRBD2. The TCR sequence derives from a man aged 18 to 30 with Graves' hyperthyroidism. Specimen: blood. The CDR3 DNA follows: TGCGCCAGCAGCCAGGGGGGGACTAGCGGGGACATGTCCTACGAGCAGTACTTC. Its translation: CASSQGGTSGDMSYEQYF.